The TCR beta chain described here comes from a study of blood T cell repertoires in COVID-19. Study background: From the United States, Italy and Spain came samples of acute and convalescent COVID-19. PBMCs, B-cell-depleted T cells, or T cells were the source of the cDNA or gDNA that made up the material.

Trimming pared 4 bases from V and 0 bases from J, leaving 15 bases between. Germline V gene sequence: CDR1 MNHEY, CDR2 SVGEGT. The CDR3 totals 16 residues. The authors' processing: Reference gene primer amplification gave nucleated cell count estimates. Clones were read by immunoSEQ multiplex PCR, and TCRdb kept only the in-frame ones, dropping some. That table furnishes V, J and clone size, whereas the DNA furnished D and trimming. Among about 33,000 clones, 88% were seen once, and the ten largest hold approximately 19%. The chain uses TRBV6-2 or TRBV6-3 and TRBJ1-2; TRBD1 is a possible D gene (6 bases). Sequenced input: peripheral blood. The sequence was collected from a man between 65 and 79 years old with acute or convalescent COVID-19. DNA of the CDR3: TGTGCCAGCAGTTCCCGAACAGGGATAGCTAACTATGGCTACACCTTC. It encodes CASSSRTGIANYGYTF.